A selection of T cell receptor beta chains follows, all from one sample in a study of beta chain features in type 1 diabetes. TCRdb's table, derived via immunoSEQ multiplex PCR, lists solely in-frame clones and lacks some. This sample has 150,000 to 200,000 clones; about 7.9% occur once, and the top ten carry approximately 0.54%. The specimen was central memory CD4+ T cells from blood. The receptors derive from a man between 18 and 29 years old with type 1 diabetes. The CDR3 runs from the conserved cysteine through the conserved F or W. Fields, in order: CDR3 protein, CDR3 DNA, V gene, D gene, clone size, J gene. D genes are given only for firm matches. Size is stated for part of the rows, as once, few or many counts, or as a class when the clone is expanded.

CASSPSTGDPLSTEAFF TGTGCCAGCAGCCCCTCGACAGGGGACCCCTTGAGTACTGAAGCTTTCTTT TRBV7-9 TRBD1 few TRBJ1-1
CASSLGGGYSYNEQFF TGCGCCAGCAGCTTGGGGGGAGGATACTCCTACAATGAGCAGTTCTTC TRBV5-1 NA NA TRBJ2-1
CASSTGTSGSAEQFF TGTGCCAGTAGCACCGGGACTAGCGGGAGCGCTGAGCAGTTCTTC TRBV19 TRBD2 NA TRBJ2-1
CASSAAPRATQYF TGTGCCAGCAGCGCCGCCCCGCGGGCTACGCAGTATTTT TRBV7-2 NA NA TRBJ2-3
CASSQDLGLAGGQETQYF TGCGCCAGCAGCCAAGATCTGGGACTAGCGGGGGGCCAAGAGACCCAGTACTTC TRBV4-1 TRBD2 NA TRBJ2-5
CASRPMQGATYEQYF TGTGCCAGCAGGCCAATGCAGGGGGCAACATACGAGCAGTACTTC TRBV5-6 TRBD1 few TRBJ2-7
CASSLGPGGGTDTQYF TGCGCCAGCAGCTTGGGCCCTGGAGGTGGCACAGATACGCAGTATTTT TRBV5-1 NA NA TRBJ2-3
CSVVRLLGGGNEQFF TGCAGCGTTGTCAGGTTGTTGGGAGGAGGCAATGAGCAGTTCTTC TRBV29-1 NA NA TRBJ2-1
CAWSRGRDTGELFF TGTGCCTGGAGTCGCGGGAGAGACACCGGGGAGCTGTTTTTT TRBV15 TRBD2 NA TRBJ2-2
CASSAQGLQNTEAFF TGTGCCAGCAGTGCCCAGGGGCTACAGAACACTGAAGCTTTCTTT TRBV6-5 NA NA TRBJ1-1
CASSLGQADQPQHF TGCGCCAGCAGCTTGGGACAGGCCGATCAGCCCCAGCATTTT TRBV5-1 NA NA TRBJ1-5
CASSYALGLNEKLFF TGTGCCAGCAGCTATGCTTTGGGGCTTAATGAAAAACTGTTTTTT TRBV5-6 NA NA TRBJ1-4
CASRNFGGTYEQYF TGTGCCAGCAGAAACTTCGGGGGGACCTACGAGCAGTACTTC TRBV7-2 TRBD2 NA TRBJ2-7
CASSLAGRTAGTQYF TGTGCCAGCAGCTTGGCCGGACGGACAGCCGGGACCCAGTACTTC TRBV7-6 NA few TRBJ2-5
CAISRSEEDTQYF TGTGCCATCAGTCGATCCGAGGAAGATACGCAGTATTTT TRBV10-3 NA NA TRBJ2-3
CASSTTSGGTGELFF TGTGCCAGTAGTACGACTAGCGGGGGTACCGGGGAGCTGTTTTTT TRBV19 TRBD2 NA TRBJ2-2
CASSPRVGTGASETQYF TGTGCCAGCAGCCCTAGGGTCGGGACAGGGGCCAGCGAGACCCAGTACTTC TRBV7-9 TRBD1 many TRBJ2-5
CATSRGFGGLNAEAFF TGTGCCACCAGCAGGGGCTTTGGAGGTTTGAACGCTGAAGCTTTCTTT TRBV15 NA few TRBJ1-1
CASSLPGLGAKNIQYF TGTGCCAGCAGTTTACCAGGGTTGGGAGCCAAAAACATTCAGTACTTC TRBV28 NA NA TRBJ2-4
CASSSYGGGDYEQYF TGTGCCAGCAGCTCCTATGGCGGGGGTGACTACGAGCAGTACTTC TRBV7-2 TRBD2 few TRBJ2-7
CASSPRQVQFF TGTGCCAGCAGTCCAAGACAGGTCCAGTTCTTC TRBV6-6 NA few TRBJ2-1
CATEVGGDDTEAFF TGTGCCACCGAAGTGGGGGGGGACGACACTGAAGCTTTCTTT TRBV28 NA few TRBJ1-1
CASKTISGPGGVYEQYF TGTGCCAGCAAAACTATTAGCGGCCCGGGGGGAGTTTACGAGCAGTACTTC TRBV27 TRBD2 many TRBJ2-7
CASRGGQLNSPLHF TGTGCCAGCAGAGGGGGACAGCTTAATTCACCCCTCCACTTT TRBV7-2 TRBD1 NA TRBJ1-6
CASSSTSGLNEQFF TGCGCCAGCAGCTCGACTAGCGGACTGAATGAGCAGTTCTTC TRBV5-1 TRBD2 many TRBJ2-1
CASSGAFGYTF TGTGCCAGCAGTGGGGCTTTTGGCTACACCTTC TRBV27 NA few TRBJ1-2
CASSLRTSGFQETQYF TGTGCCAGCAGCTTACGGACTAGCGGATTTCAAGAGACCCAGTACTTC TRBV7-2 TRBD2 few TRBJ2-5
CASSSRLAGGQETQYF TGTGCCAGCAGCTCCCGACTAGCGGGGGGCCAAGAGACCCAGTACTTC TRBV11-2 TRBD2 many TRBJ2-5
CASSKESTTRNEQFF TGTGCCAGCAGCAAGGAGAGTACTACTAGGAATGAGCAGTTCTTC TRBV5-4 NA NA TRBJ2-1
CASSREHREQYF TGTGCCAGCAGCCGAGAACACAGGGAGCAGTACTTC TRBV7-2 NA NA TRBJ2-7
CASKGLAGGGETQYF TGTGCCAGCAAGGGACTAGCGGGGGGTGGAGAGACCCAGTACTTC TRBV2 TRBD2 NA TRBJ2-5
CARRKSYEQYF TGCGCCAGGCGGAAGTCCTACGAGCAGTACTTC TRBV5-1 NA few TRBJ2-7
CASSRRGSGDDNEQFF TGTGCCAGCAGCCGCCGAGGAAGCGGGGACGACAATGAGCAGTTCTTC TRBV4-2 TRBD2 many TRBJ2-1
CASRFQDRGGEKLFF TGTGCCAGCAGATTCCAGGACAGGGGTGGCGAAAAACTGTTTTTT TRBV6-5 TRBD1 NA TRBJ1-4
CSVEAGVGVLEQFF TGCAGCGTTGAAGCCGGGGTTGGGGTTCTTGAGCAGTTCTTC TRBV29-1 NA NA TRBJ2-1
CSVIYTISGANVLTF TGCAGCGTGATCTATACCATCTCTGGGGCCAACGTCCTGACTTTC TRBV29-1 NA many TRBJ2-6
CASSPRDSPPRYF TGTGCCAGCAGTCCCCGGGACTCCCCCCCTAGGTACTTC TRBV7-2 NA NA TRBJ2-7
CASSLDAGGAGNIQYF TGCGCCAGCAGCTTGGACGCAGGGGGCGCCGGGAACATTCAGTACTTC TRBV5-1 TRBD1 NA TRBJ2-4